The clone carrying this TCR beta chain was observed many times. Antigen specificity is unknown. These data come from a study of T-cell reconstitution after alpha-beta-depleted transplantation in children. Preparation of the TCRbeta library used unique molecular identifiers. TCRdb reprocessed the PCR reads with MiXCR, giving one entry per CDR3 protein. The sample has approximately 800,000 distinct CDR3 sequences, approximately 15% seen once. The study, taken as a whole, reports: One year post-transplant, T-cell counts and diversity were largely derived from T cells produced anew.

The CDR3 is 16 amino acids. With 1 base removed from V and 6 bases from J, the gap between germline ends came to 19 bases. CDR1 and CDR2 from the germline V gene are SGHTA and FQGNSA. The receptor's source is a male patient under 18 who had a stem cell transplant for acute lymphoblastic leukemia, so the T cells may come from the graft donor. The chain recombines TRBV7-2 with TRBJ2-7, with D possibly TRBD2 on 5 matching bases. Sequenced material: PBMCs, mostly from graft donor cells, taken 360 days after TCRalphabeta/CD19-depleted stem cell transplant. DNA of the CDR3: TGTGCCAGCAGCTTAGAGAGGGCTCAGGTTCGATTCGAGCAGTACTTC. This translates into CASSLERAQVRFEQYF.